This entry is about one T cell receptor beta chain. Other nucleotide sequences from this sample produce the same CDR3. Naive CD8 cells were CD45RO-negative, positively selected for CCR7, excluding terminally differentiated effector memory CD45RA+ cells. This record comes from a study of shared clonotypes between healthy human individuals. The CDR3 is 14 amino acids. Germline lookup yields CDR1 MNHEY and CDR2 SMNVEV (reference sequence). V lost 5 bases, J lost 0 bases, and 7 bases lay in between. The method was immunoSEQ multiplex PCR; TCRdb's version includes in-frame clones alone and lacks a portion of them. The table records roughly 2.1 million clones, roughly 91% of them present only once.

The source of this sequence is a man aged 18 to 29 in good health. Some clones in this sample may be carry-over from other donors' samples. V is TRBV27 and J is TRBJ1-4; D possibly corresponds to TRBD1 (5 bases). The sample was naive CD8+ T cells from PBMCs. The CDR3 protein is CASSPRATNEKLFF. CDR3 nucleotide sequence: TGTGCCAGCAGTCCCAGGGCAACTAATGAAAAACTGTTTTTT.